This TCR beta chain was obtained from a study of naive and memory T cell subsets. The treatment was: skin biopsy from PPD injection site in Mantoux-positive individual. An oligonucleotide containing a UMI was ligated to the 3' end of TCR cDNA. The SP2 primer and nested alpha and beta constant region primers amplified ligated cDNA in four rounds. TCRdb redid the calling of the UMI-ligation and nested PCR reads with MiXCR, one entry per CDR3 protein. Of more than 30,000 distinct CDR3 sequences in the sample, about 11% were seen once. V was clipped by 0 bases and J by 1 base, with 7 bases between them. The germline gives CDR1 SGHRS, CDR2 YFSETQ. This CDR3 has 14 amino acids. This clonotype was observed a handful of times.

The sequence was obtained from an adult in good health. The chain recombines TRBV5-1 with TRBJ1-1; D is uncertain. Sequenced material: skin, taken from a tuberculin skin test site. CDR3 amino acids: CASSLDPENTEAFF. In DNA form, the CDR3 reads TGCGCCAGCAGCTTGGATCCGGAGAACACTGAAGCTTTCTTT.